This T cell receptor beta chain was recovered during a study of blood T cell repertoires in COVID-19. Study background: PBMCs, B-cell-depleted T cells, or T cells provided the cDNA or gDNA that made up the material.

TCRdb keeps only in-frame clones here, not all; method: immunoSEQ multiplex PCR. The sample has approximately 350,000 clones; approximately 88% are singletons. Germline V lookup: CDR1 SGHAT, CDR2 FQNNGV. V shed 4 bases, J shed 5 bases, and the junction held 5 bases outside the gene matches. The CDR3 totals 14 residues. The gene calls are TRBV11-2 and TRBJ2-7, with TRBD1 identical over 10 bases. The sequenced sample was peripheral blood. The source is a man aged 35 to 55 with acute or convalescent COVID-19. The CDR3 DNA is TGTGCCAGCAGCTCGGGACAGGGGACACACGAGCAGTACTTC. This sequence encodes CASSSGQGTHEQYF.